This T cell receptor (beta chain) comes out of a study of blood T cell repertoires in COVID-19. Whole-study context: COVID-19 samples collected from the United States, Italy and Spain covered acute and convalescent phases. Sources were T cells, B-cell-depleted T cells, or PBMCs; the material itself was cDNA or gDNA.

Using immunoSEQ multiplex PCR, the repertoire was profiled, and TCRdb retains in-frame clones only, with some absent. This repertoire shows around 250,000 clones, 75% to 90% found once; its top ten account for around 3.2%. Participants had their cohort set by participant-reported clinical history. CDR3 length: 17 residues. V trimming: 5 bases; J trimming: 4 bases; junction bases outside the gene matches: 5. Germline CDR1 reads LGHDT; CDR2 reads YNNKEL (reference sequence). The chain recombines TRBV3-1 (or the pseudogene TRBV3-2) with TRBJ2-1; TRBD2 aligns across 16 bases. The sequence was collected from a woman aged 40 to 50 who had been exposed to COVID-19. The sequenced material came from PBMCs or T cells enriched from blood (not recorded which). The CDR3, as DNA: TGTGCCAGCAGCGCCCCGGGACTAGCGGGGGGGTACAATGAGCAGTTCTTC. This translates into CASSAPGLAGGYNEQFF.